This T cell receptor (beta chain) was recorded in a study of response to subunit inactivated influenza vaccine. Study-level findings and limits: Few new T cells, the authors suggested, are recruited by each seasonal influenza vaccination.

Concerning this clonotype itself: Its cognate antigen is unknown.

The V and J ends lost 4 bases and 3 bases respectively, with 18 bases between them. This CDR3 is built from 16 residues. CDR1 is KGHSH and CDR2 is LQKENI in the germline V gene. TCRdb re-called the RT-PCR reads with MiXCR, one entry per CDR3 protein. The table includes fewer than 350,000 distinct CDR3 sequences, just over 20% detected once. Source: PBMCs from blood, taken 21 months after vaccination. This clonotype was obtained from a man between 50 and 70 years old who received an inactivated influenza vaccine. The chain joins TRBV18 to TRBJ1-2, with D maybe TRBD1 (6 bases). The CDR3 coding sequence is TGTGCCAGCTCACAACCGGGGACATCTTCCCACTATGGCTACACCTTC. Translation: CASSQPGTSSHYGYTF.